The 15 T cell receptor beta chains below come from one sample, sequenced in a study of blood T cell repertoires in COVID-19. Using immunoSEQ multiplex PCR, the repertoire was profiled, and TCRdb retains in-frame clones only, with some absent. Of 200,000 to 250,000 clones in the sample, roughly 88% were seen once. The sequenced sample was peripheral blood. The receptors were sampled from a woman aged 40 to 50 who had recovered from COVID-19.

The rearrangement uses TRBV6-5 and TRBJ2-3; weak D call: TRBD1 (5 bases). From germline, CDR1 is MNHEY and CDR2 SVGAGI. The CDR3 totals 13 residues. Trimming removed 5 bases at V and 7 bases at J, with 13 bases between. The DNA for the CDR3 is TGTGCCAGCAGTCTCCAGGGATTCCATACGCAGTATTTT. It translates to CASSLQGFHTQYF.

The rearrangement uses TRBV30 and TRBJ2-1, with 8 bases matching TRBD2. This CDR3 comprises 15 residues. CDR1 GTSNPN and CDR2 SVGIG come from the germline V gene (reference sequence). Germline trimming cut 3 bases from V and 0 bases from J; bases unmatched to any gene: 4. The CDR3, as DNA: TGTGCCTGGAGCCAAAGCGGGAGCTCCTACAATGAGCAGTTCTTC. Residues: CAWSQSGSSYNEQFF.

This chain joins TRBV27 and TRBJ2-7; 9 nucleotides agree with TRBD1. Trimming took 1 base from V and 6 from J; bases not matched to a gene: 10. The CDR3 covers 16 residues. Germline CDR1 is MNHEY and CDR2 is SMNVEV (reference sequence). CDR3 DNA: TGTGCCAGCAGTTTATTCCCCGGGACAGGGATTTCCGAGCAGTACTTC. Amino acids: CASSLFPGTGISEQYF.

This clone was seen only once. The gene calls are TRBV6-2 or TRBV6-3 and TRBJ1-2, with 11 bases identical to TRBD1. This CDR3 has 14 residues. Germline V gene lookup returns CDR1 MNHEY and CDR2 SVGEGT. V dropped 4 bases and J dropped 4; count of bases not matched to a gene: 2. CDR3 loop: CASSLDRGPYGYTF. The CDR3 DNA reads as TGTGCCAGCAGTTTGGACAGGGGGCCCTATGGCTACACCTTC.

This chain joins TRBV29-1 and TRBJ2-1; 9 bases fit TRBD2. The germline V gene encodes CDR1 SQVTM and CDR2 ANQGSEA. The CDR3 covers 16 residues. Trimming at V came to 4 bases and at J to 9 bases, leaving 16 bases not matched to a gene. The CDR3, as DNA: TGCAGCGTTGTACATTTGGGCGGGAGGGCGTTAGGTGAGCAGTTCTTC. Translating it yields CSVVHLGGRALGEQFF.

The chain carries TRBV5-1 and TRBJ1-1; D is undetermined. Looked up from germline, CDR1 is SGHRS and CDR2 is YFSETQ. Deletions cut 0 bases from V and 4 bases from J, with 7 bases between. CDR3 size: 13 residues. The CDR3 reads CASSLETLTEAFF. The CDR3 nucleotides are TGCGCCAGCAGCTTGGAGACACTCACTGAAGCTTTCTTT.

The chain is built from TRBV2 and TRBJ1-3, with D tentatively TRBD1 (6 bases). Trimming pared 4 bases from V and 1 base from J, leaving 11 bases between. This CDR3 is built from 15 residues. Germline V lookup: CDR1 SNHLY, CDR2 FYNNEI. As DNA, the CDR3 is TGTGCCAGCAGTGTCGGGGGGGCTTCTGGAAACACCATATATTTT. Protein sequence: CASSVGGASGNTIYF.

This clone was counted a few times. This rearrangement joins TRBV11-2 to TRBJ2-7; TRBD2 might be the D (6 bases). Germline CDR1 SGHAT, CDR2 FQNNGV. The CDR3 runs 14 residues. V lost 3 bases and J lost 2, with 11 bases in between. The CDR3 region is CASSLARRAYEQYF. Written as DNA, the CDR3 is TGTGCCAGCAGCTTGGCCCGGAGGGCCTACGAGCAGTACTTC.

J is TRBJ2-7 and V is TRBV5-8; TRBD2 matches 13 bases. Per germline, CDR1 SGHTS and CDR2 YDEGEE. This CDR3 is 15 amino acids long. V lost 4 bases, J lost 4 bases, and 5 bases stayed unmatched. The CDR3 loop is CASSPRLAGGYEQYF. In DNA, the CDR3 is TGTGCCAGCAGCCCTCGACTAGCGGGGGGATACGAGCAGTACTTC.

The CDR3 coding sequence is TGTGCCAGCAGCAATACCTCCGGGACAGGGGCCTCATACTACTATGGCTACACCTTC. Protein sequence: CASSNTSGTGASYYYGYTF. This chain connects TRBV21-1 to TRBJ1-2; TRBD1, the D gene given by the table, was not confirmed from the DNA. TRBV21-1 is a pseudogene locus. The CDR3 runs 19 residues.

V usage is TRBV13 and J usage is TRBJ2-7, with 11 bases lining up with TRBD2. The CDR3 extends over 15 amino acids. Trimming removed 2 bases from V and 8 bases from J; junction bases left unmatched: 8. CDR1 and CDR2 (germline): PRHDT, FYEKMQ (reference sequence). CDR3 sequence (DNA): TGTGCCAGCAGCTTACAGCGACTAGCGGGGAATAAGCAGTACTTC. This translates into CASSLQRLAGNKQYF.

V and J are TRBV3-1 (or the pseudogene TRBV3-2) and TRBJ2-1; 8 nucleotides line up with TRBD1. From germline, CDR1 is LGHDT and CDR2 YNNKEL (reference sequence). With V trimmed by 3 bases and J by 4 bases, 2 bases remained unmatched. This CDR3 spans 14 amino acids. In DNA, the CDR3 is TGTGCCAGCAGCCAGAGGGACAGGTACAATGAGCAGTTCTTC. Amino acids: CASSQRDRYNEQFF.

The gene calls are TRBV6-5 and TRBJ1-6, with D perhaps matching TRBD1 (5 bases). CDR3 length equals 15 residues. V lost 6 bases and J 4 bases, leaving 13 bases between the germline ends. CDR1 is MNHEY and CDR2 is SVGAGI in the germline V gene. CDR3 bases: TGTGCCAGCAGAGGAGGGGTACGGTATAATTCACCCCTCCACTTT. Amino acids: CASRGGVRYNSPLHF.

J is TRBJ1-2 and V is TRBV5-1; no reliable D call. Trimming removed 2 bases from V and 0 bases from J, with 8 bases in between. The CDR3 covers 14 residues. The germline V gene has CDR1 SGHRS and CDR2 YFSETQ. CDR3 bases: TGCGCCAGCAGCTTATTTTCAGCTAACTATGGCTACACCTTC. It yields the protein CASSLFSANYGYTF. Together with reference TRBV5-1 and TRBJ1-2, the CDR3 gives the full variable domain: KAGVTQTPRYLIKTRGQQVTLSCSPISGHRSVSWYQQTPGQGLQFLFEYFSETQRNKGNFPGRFSGRQFSNSRSEMNVSTLELGDSALYLCASSLFSANYGYTFGSGTRLTVV.

The V gene is TRBV5-1, the J gene TRBJ2-7, with D perhaps TRBD1 (5 bases). V lost 0 bases, J lost 3 bases, and 7 bases lay in between. The CDR3 extends over 13 amino acids. Per germline, CDR1 SGHRS and CDR2 YFSETQ. CDR3 sequence (DNA): TGCGCCAGCAGCTTGGACAGGATCTACGAGCAGTACTTC. The encoded protein is CASSLDRIYEQYF.